The clone carrying this T cell receptor (beta chain) turned up a few times. Documented time point: before trial treatment. The therapy administered to donors comprised nivolumab, ipilimumab, aspirin, low-dose cyclophosphamide and low-dose radiotherapy. The data belong to a study of low-dose radiotherapy and immunotherapy resistance in tumors. Study at large: Daily, from cycle 1 day 1 and for four cycles, patients took oral aspirin 300 mg.

Trimming stripped 5 bases from V and 5 bases from J, with 15 bases between. Germline CDR1 and CDR2: SEHNR and FQNEAQ (reference sequence). CDR3 length equals 14 residues. Primers used for first-strand cDNA, a TRAV- and TRBV-specific set, covered both alpha and beta chains. PCR amplification of the TCRs was performed with Phusion for 20 PCR cycles, and it relied on a constant-region primer together with a V-primer adapter. TCRdb reprocessed the reads with MiXCR, giving one entry per CDR3 protein. The repertoire consists of 57,000 or so distinct CDR3 sequences, with less than 25% occurring once and the leading ten covering 5.5% to 6.5%.

Material: PBMCs, obtained before treatment. The source of this sequence is a male donor with prostate cancer. The rearrangement uses TRBV7-9 and TRBJ2-5, with unresolved D. The CDR3 coding sequence is TGTGCCAGCAGCCGGCCGAATTCACAGGAGACCCAGTACTTC. As protein: CASSRPNSQETQYF.